These 20 T cell receptor beta chains were sequenced from one sample in a study of blood T cells in healthy people across ages. Primers used in a second PCR of about 7 to 12 cycles were a sample-barcoded 5' primer and a J-beta primer mix. TCRdb processed the 5' RACE reads anew with MiXCR; each CDR3 protein has one entry. The sample gives roughly 1.5 million distinct CDR3 sequences, approximately 43% of which show up once; roughly 3.7% is in the top ten. Sequenced material: blood. Receptors were obtained from a young woman in good health.

J is TRBJ2-1 and V is TRBV20-1, with TRBD2 identical over 10 bases. V trimming: 0 bases; J trimming: 6 bases; junction bases outside the gene matches: 8. The CDR3 spans 16 residues. Germline CDR1 DFQATT, CDR2 SNEGSKA (reference sequence). The CDR3 sequence is CSARDFLAGVGNEQFF. The CDR3 DNA reads as TGCAGTGCTAGAGATTTCCTAGCGGGAGTAGGCAATGAGCAGTTCTTC.

This clonotype was seen at least ten times. The chain employs TRBV27 and TRBJ2-4, with unresolved D. Germline V gene lookup returns CDR1 MNHEY and CDR2 SMNVEV (reference sequence). The germline V and J ends were trimmed by 0 bases and 3 bases, with 3 bases remaining between them. The CDR3 runs 13 residues. The CDR3 DNA reads TGTGCCAGCAGTTTATCGGTCAAAAACATTCAGTACTTC. It translates to CASSLSVKNIQYF.

Here the CDR3 reads CASSFTSDRARIQYF. The CDR3 coding sequence is TGTGCCAGCAGTTTCACCTCGGACAGGGCCCGTATTCAGTACTTC. The chain recombines TRBV6-6 with TRBJ2-4; TRBD1 agrees at 8 bases. From germline, CDR1 is MNHNY and CDR2 SVGAGI (reference sequence). This CDR3 region has 15 residues. J gave up 10 bases and V 4 bases, and 12 bases lay outside the gene matches.

This chain connects TRBV5-5 to TRBJ2-7; 10 bases align to TRBD1. This CDR3 contains 16 residues. The trim removed 4 bases at V and 2 bases at J, leaving 9 bases unmatched. CDR1 and CDR2 from the germline V gene are SGHKS and YYEKEE (reference sequence). CDR3 sequence reads: CASSRRDRGLTYEQYF. CDR3 DNA sequence: TGTGCCAGCAGCAGAAGGGACAGGGGCCTCACCTACGAGCAGTACTTC.

CDR3 loop: CASSFPGQGWETQYF. CDR3 coding DNA: TGTGCCAGCAGTTTCCCGGGACAGGGGTGGGAGACCCAGTACTTC. The V and J genes are TRBV12-3 or TRBV12-4 and TRBJ2-5; TRBD1 matches 10 bases. V was clipped by 3 bases and J by 5 bases; unmatched bases: 6. The CDR3 is made up of 15 amino acids.

With respect to this clonotype: One end of the junction does not line up with germline, which may come from a read error. The J gene is TRBJ2-2, the V gene TRBV10-3, with 9 positions matching TRBD2. Germline CDR1 is ENHRY and CDR2 is SYGVKD. The CDR3 totals 17 residues. CDR3: CATSETLAGLNTGELFF. DNA for the CDR3: TGTGCCACCAGTGAAACCCTAGCGGGATTGAACACCGGGGAGCTGTTTTTT.

Only a few counts were recorded for this clonotype. The V call is TRBV7-2, the J call TRBJ2-7; D remains ambiguous. The germline V gene encodes CDR1 SGHTA and CDR2 FQGNSA. The V gene lost 1 base and the J gene lost 1 base, with 11 bases spanning the gap. The CDR3 length is 15 residues. The CDR3 DNA follows: TGTGCCAGCAGCTTAGTTGTAGGCGGATCCTACGAGCAGTACTTC. It encodes CASSLVVGGSYEQYF. Full variable domain (rest looked up from reference TRBV7-2 and TRBJ2-7): GAGVSQSPSNKVTEKGKDVELRCDPISGHTALYWYRQSLGQGLEFLIYFQGNSAPDKSGLPSDRFSAERTGGSVSTLTIQRTQQEDSAVYLCASSLVVGGSYEQYFGPGTRLTVT.

This clonotype has just a few counts. The J gene is TRBJ2-1, the V gene TRBV11-2; 9 positions match TRBD2. Trimming took 1 base from V and 4 from J; bases not matched to a gene: 5. This CDR3 spans 16 amino acids. Per germline, CDR1 SGHAT and CDR2 FQNNGV. The CDR3 here is CASSLVGSGGYNEQFF. CDR3 DNA: TGTGCCAGCAGCTTAGTCGGTAGCGGGGGATACAATGAGCAGTTCTTC.

This clonotype has at least ten counts. This chain joins TRBV29-1 and TRBJ2-3, with TRBD1 matching over 8 bases. Germline V gives CDR1 SQVTM, CDR2 ANQGSEA. With V trimmed by 8 bases and J by 4 bases, 8 bases remained unmatched. This CDR3 region has 13 residues. CDR3 nucleotides: TGCAGCTCATGGACAGGGATGGCAGATACGCAGTATTTT. Translating gives CSSWTGMADTQYF.

V gene TRBV7-2 combines with J gene TRBJ2-6; D is ambiguous. Germline V gene lookup returns CDR1 SGHTA and CDR2 FQGNSA. The V end was cut by 5 bases, the J end by 4 bases, with 9 bases between. This CDR3 region has 14 residues. The CDR3 spells CASSNGLGANVLTF. The CDR3 DNA reads TGTGCCAGCAGCAACGGGTTGGGGGCCAACGTCCTGACTTTC.

This clonotype was counted a few times. This chain links TRBV7-8 with TRBJ1-4; the D gene is possibly TRBD1 (5 bases). Trimming cost V 3 bases and J 5 bases, with 10 bases left between them. The CDR3 sequence is 14 residues long. The germline V gene has CDR1 SGHVS and CDR2 FQNEAQ. The CDR3: CASSFGRDNEKLFF. CDR3 DNA: TGTGCCAGCAGCTTCGGCAGGGACAATGAAAAACTGTTTTTT.

This clonotype was detected a few times. The V gene is TRBV18, the J gene TRBJ1-4, with TRBD1 identical over 7 bases. The V gene's germline CDR1 is KGHSH and CDR2 LQKENI. The CDR3 runs to 14 residues. The trim removed 2 bases at V and 8 bases at J, leaving 5 bases unmatched. CDR3: CASSPIDRAEKLFF. For the CDR3, the DNA is TGTGCCAGCTCACCAATCGACAGGGCGGAAAAACTGTTTTTT. Drawing the rest from reference TRBV18 and TRBJ1-4, the complete variable domain is NAGVMQNPRHLVRRRGQEARLRCSPMKGHSHVYWYRQLPEEGLKFMVYLQKENIIDESGMPKERFSAEFPKEGPSILRIQQVVRGDSAAYFCASSPIDRAEKLFFGSGTQLSVL.

J is TRBJ2-3 and V is TRBV18; weak D call: TRBD2 (5 bases). The CDR3 is 15 amino acids. The V end lost 5 bases, the J end lost 4 bases, and 16 bases lay between the germline ends. Looked up from germline, CDR1 is KGHSH and CDR2 is LQKENI. Written as DNA, the CDR3 is TGTGCCAGCTCAGGACGCCGGGGTGAGGCAGATACGCAGTATTTT. Translation gives CASSGRRGEADTQYF.

This chain uses TRBV4-1 with TRBJ1-1; no firm D call. Looked up from germline, CDR1 is MGHRA and CDR2 is YSYEKL. There are 14 residues in the CDR3. V dropped 2 bases and J dropped 5 bases, with 12 bases sitting between them. CDR3 in amino acids: CASSQHRARTEAFF. The CDR3 region has the DNA TGCGCCAGCAGCCAACACCGGGCGAGGACTGAAGCTTTCTTT.

The CDR3 region has the DNA TGTGCCAGCAGTACCGGGACAGGGAACCTTAAAAATCAGCCCCAGCATTTT. Translated, it gives CASSTGTGNLKNQPQHF. The chain uses TRBV12-3 or TRBV12-4 and TRBJ1-5, with 9 bases matching TRBD1. CDR3 length equals 17 residues. With 5 bases clipped from V and 4 bases from J, the junction kept 12 bases outside the gene matches.

The chain joins TRBV6-4 to TRBJ2-1; 8 nucleotides line up with TRBD2. The CDR3 runs 14 residues. Germline V gene lookup returns CDR1 MRHNA and CDR2 SNTAGT. Trimming removed 2 bases from V and 7 bases from J; junction bases left unmatched: 4. As DNA, the CDR3 is TGTGCCAGCAGTGACCTTGCGGGGGGAAATGAGCAGTTCTTC. Its protein is CASSDLAGGNEQFF.

This clonotype was counted between two and nine times. V is TRBV20-1 and J is TRBJ2-3; the D gene is possibly TRBD2 (6 bases). The CDR3 covers 12 residues. Germline lookup yields CDR1 DFQATT and CDR2 SNEGSKA (reference sequence). V lost 3 bases and J 5 bases, leaving 9 bases between the germline ends. The CDR3 DNA sequence: TGCAGTGCTAGCAGGGAGGTAGATACGCAGTATTTT. As protein: CSASREVDTQYF.

V usage is TRBV20-1 and J usage is TRBJ2-5; D is uncertain. V shed 5 bases and J shed 5 bases, with 15 bases lying between them. Germline CDR1 DFQATT, CDR2 SNEGSKA (reference sequence). The CDR3 is made up of 13 amino acids. This chain's CDR3 is CSALDLFGETQYF. The DNA for the CDR3 is TGCAGTGCTCTCGACTTATTCGGGGAGACCCAGTACTTC.

Note on this clonotype: Its ends do not fully match the called genes, so a read error is possible. The V call is TRBV7-2, the J call TRBJ2-7, with D possibly matching TRBD1 (5 bases). From germline, CDR1 is SGHTA and CDR2 FQGNSA. This CDR3 is 15 amino acids long. The CDR3, as DNA: TGTGCCAGCGGCTTCAGGGTTGGGTCCTCCTACGAGCAGTACTTC. Translated, it gives CASGFRVGSSYEQYF.

The J gene is TRBJ1-4, the V gene TRBV6-6; TRBD1 might be the D (5 bases). Germline V gene lookup returns CDR1 MNHNY and CDR2 SVGAGI (reference sequence). This CDR3 is built from 17 residues. Trimming took 2 bases from V and 4 from J, leaving 17 bases between them. CDR3 residues: CASSYRNQGFINEKLFF. CDR3 nucleotides: TGTGCCAGCAGTTACAGAAACCAGGGCTTTATTAATGAAAAACTGTTTTTT.